These 6 T cell receptor beta chains originate from one sample sequenced in a study of sequential checkpoint blockade in melanoma. Assay: immunoSEQ multiplex PCR; the TCRdb copy retains only in-frame clones and omits some. This table holds fewer than 30,000 clones, approximately 75% found once. The treatment denotes: randomized to nivolumab then ipilimumab (arm A) or the reverse (arm B). The starting material was CD8+ T cells sorted from blood (inferred from file names), obtained from a patient given nivolumab and ipilimumab in sequence. Source of these receptors: a human donor with melanoma.

By sample fraction, this clone is large (0.1 to 1%). This rearrangement joins TRBV27 to TRBJ1-2; 7 bases align to TRBD1. CDR1 and CDR2 from the germline V gene are MNHEY and SMNVEV (reference sequence). Trimming took 2 bases from V and 3 from J; bases not matched to a gene: 6. The CDR3 runs 15 residues. CDR3 nucleotides: TGTGCCAGCAGTTTACGGGGGACAGCATACTATGGCTACACCTTC. It codes for CASSLRGTAYYGYTF.

This chain links TRBV20-1 with TRBJ2-7; the D is unclear. This CDR3 comprises 10 residues. Trimming took 3 bases from V and 6 from J, leaving 6 bases between them. CDR1 is DFQATT, CDR2 SNEGSKA, per germline (reference sequence). Here the CDR3 DNA reads TGCAGTGCTAGTGAACTCGAGCAGTACTTC. Protein: CSASELEQYF.

The chain links TRBV13 to TRBJ2-6; 7 bases align to TRBD2. CDR3 length equals 15 residues. Germline V gene data show CDR1 as PRHDT and CDR2 as FYEKMQ (reference sequence). The ends lost 3 bases at V and 2 bases at J; junction bases unmatched: 1. CDR3 amino acids: CASSFGRTGANVLTF. CDR3 in DNA: TGTGCCAGCAGCTTCGGGAGGACTGGGGCCAACGTCCTGACTTTC.

This chain connects TRBV13 to TRBJ1-2, with unresolved D. V was cut by 3 bases and J by 2 bases, with 7 bases left in between. CDR1 PRHDT and CDR2 FYEKMQ come from the germline V gene (reference sequence). This CDR3 spans 13 amino acids. Here the CDR3 DNA reads TGTGCCAGCAGCTTGGCAGTCAACTATGGCTACACCTTC. The encoded protein is CASSLAVNYGYTF.

The V call is TRBV5-5, the J call TRBJ2-7; 8 positions match TRBD2. The CDR3 extends over 14 amino acids. CDR1 is SGHKS and CDR2 is YYEKEE in the germline V gene (reference sequence). Trimming cost V 4 bases and J 5 bases; bases outside gene matches: 8. CDR3 in DNA: TGTGCCAGCAGCCTGGGGTACGGGGGGGACGAGCAGTACTTC. Translated: CASSLGYGGDEQYF.

V is TRBV29-1 and J is TRBJ2-7, with TRBD1 identical over 10 bases. This CDR3 is built from 14 residues. CDR1 and CDR2 from the germline V gene are SQVTM and ANQGSEA. Trimming took 5 bases from V and 3 from J; bases not matched to a gene: 7. The CDR3 nucleotides read TGCAGCGTTTACCTCAGGGACAGGGGCTACGAGCAGTACTTC. Translating it yields CSVYLRDRGYEQYF.